This TCR beta chain was sequenced for a study of post-analysis software for immune sequencing data. The study's findings and limits: Patients used about five TRBV segments, including TRBV5-6, TRBV5-1 and TRBV20-1, more often than controls. Under the F measure, samples that were prepared in one batch clustered strongly together.

Concerning this clonotype: Its matching antigen is unknown.

Unique molecular identifiers were built into the TCR beta cDNA libraries. From the PCR reads, TCRdb called clonotypes with MiXCR, one entry per CDR3 protein. Of about 770,000 distinct CDR3 sequences detected, about half appear once; the ten largest clones hold roughly 5.2%. The V gene end was trimmed by 6 bases and the J gene end by 3 bases; junction bases not matched to a gene: 11. This CDR3 has 15 residues. Germline V gene lookup returns CDR1 MNHEY and CDR2 SMNVEV (reference sequence). The TCR originated in a girl aged 10 to 17 with multiple sclerosis. V gene TRBV27 combines with J gene TRBJ2-7; 7 bases line up with TRBD2. Sequencing was performed on blood. The chain's CDR3 is CASSLGGGGLYEQYF. In DNA form, the CDR3 reads TGTGCCAGCAGCTTGGGCGGGGGAGGACTCTACGAGCAGTACTTC.